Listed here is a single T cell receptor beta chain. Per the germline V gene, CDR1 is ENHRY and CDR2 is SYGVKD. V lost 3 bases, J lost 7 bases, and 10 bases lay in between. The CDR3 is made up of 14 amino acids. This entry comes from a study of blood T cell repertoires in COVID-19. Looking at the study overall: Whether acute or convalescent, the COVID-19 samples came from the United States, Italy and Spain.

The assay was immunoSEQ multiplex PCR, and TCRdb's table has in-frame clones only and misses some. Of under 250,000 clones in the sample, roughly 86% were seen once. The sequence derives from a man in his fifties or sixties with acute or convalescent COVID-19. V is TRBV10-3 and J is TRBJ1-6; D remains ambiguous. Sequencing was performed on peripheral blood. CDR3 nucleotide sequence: TGTGCCATCAGTGATGCAGGACTAAATTCACCCCTCCACTTT. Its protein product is CAISDAGLNSPLHF.